This TCR beta chain was recovered during a study of neoadjuvant anti-PD-1 for oral cavity cancer. Overall study context: Most patients had three to four biweekly doses of 3 mg/kg nivolumab before resection. Patients without progression got a fourth dose around day 43.

TCRdb's copy holds only in-frame clones and misses some; the assay was immunoSEQ multiplex PCR. Of roughly 34,000 clones in the sample, 80% to 90% were seen once. Stage II-IVA oral cavity squamous cell carcinoma was new and untreated by systemic or radiation therapy. Analysis of PBMCs was direct, with no culture step. Trimming removed 4 bases from V and 12 bases from J, with 16 bases in between. The germline V gene has CDR1 MNHEY and CDR2 SMNVEV (reference sequence). CDR3 length: 12 residues. This specimen was PBMCs, taken before nivolumab (anti-PD-1) treatment. This TCR was sampled from a person aged 35-79 years with oral cavity squamous cell carcinoma. The chain recombines TRBV27 with TRBJ2-7; D gene uncertain. Here the CDR3 DNA reads TGTGCCAGCAGTTCTCTCAAGGGTATTTGGTACTTC. Amino acid sequence: CASSSLKGIWYF.